These T cell receptor beta chains were read from a single sample in a study of blood T cell repertoires in COVID-19. Generated by immunoSEQ multiplex PCR, the TCRdb table keeps only in-frame clones and is missing some. The table lists some 200,000 clones, about 86% of them singletons. Sequencing was carried out using peripheral blood. The receptors stem from a man aged 25-45 years with active or convalescent COVID-19. CDR3s include the opening cysteine and the closing phenylalanine or tryptophan. Each record gives: J gene, D gene, clone size, V gene, CDR3 DNA, CDR3 protein. A D gene is named only where the DNA matches it firmly. Clone size is shown for a subset of rows, as once, few, many or a class of expanded clone.

TRBJ1-5	TRBD1	-	TRBV4-1	TGCGCCAGCAGCCAGGACGACAGGGTCGGCAATCAGCCCCAGCATTTT	CASSQDDRVGNQPQHF
TRBJ1-1	-	few	TRBV5-1	TGCGCCAGCAGCCCTCGGGGGGAGGGGAACACTGAAGCTTTCTTT	CASSPRGEGNTEAFF
TRBJ2-6	TRBD1	-	TRBV6-4	TGTGCCAGCAGTGACGGGACAGGGGCGGGGGCCAACGTCCTGACTTTC	CASSDGTGAGANVLTF
TRBJ1-1	-	-	TRBV2	TGTGCCAGCAGTACGGACCAGCGGGCTTTCTTT	CASSTDQRAFF
TRBJ1-2	TRBD1	-	TRBV28	TGTGCCAGCAGTCTTACGACAGGGGGCGGCTACACCTTC	CASSLTTGGGYTF
TRBJ2-3	TRBD2	-	TRBV7-2	TGTGCCAGCAGCAGACTAGCGGGGGGGCCTGATACGCAGTATTTT	CASSRLAGGPDTQYF
TRBJ2-7	TRBD1	-	TRBV7-2	TGTGCCAGCAGCTCTAGAGGACAGGGGGCCTACGAGCAGTACTTC	CASSSRGQGAYEQYF
TRBJ2-6	TRBD1	-	TRBV18	TGTGCCAGCTCACTATCCGGGACAGGGGCTGGGGCCAACGTCCTGACTTTC	CASSLSGTGAGANVLTF
TRBJ1-2	-	-	TRBV14	TGTGCCAGCGAAGCCACAGGCAGCTATGGCTACACCTTC	CASEATGSYGYTF
TRBJ2-7	-	-	TRBV7-2	TGTGCCAGCAGCGAGCCCCCCCTTTACGAGCAGTACTTC	CASSEPPLYEQYF
TRBJ1-2	TRBD1	-	TRBV24-1	TGTGCCACCAGTGATCCGGGGACAGGGGAGGCGGATGGCTACACCTTC	CATSDPGTGEADGYTF
TRBJ2-5	TRBD1	-	TRBV6-2/TRBV6-3	TGTGCCAGCAGTCAAAACTCGGGACAGGTCCTCCAAGAGACCCAGTACTTC	CASSQNSGQVLQETQYF
TRBJ2-1	TRBD2	-	TRBV15	TGTGCCACCAGCCCATCCGAACTAGCGGGAGTGTCCAATGAGCAGTTCTTC	CATSPSELAGVSNEQFF
TRBJ2-1	-	-	TRBV28	TGTGCCAGCAGGAATCTAGCTTTCATGCAGTTCTTC	CASRNLAFMQFF
TRBJ1-2	-	-	TRBV7-2	TGTGCCAGCAGCTGGAAGTCAACAGGGCGTAATGGCTACACCTTC	CASSWKSTGRNGYTF
TRBJ1-6	TRBD1	once	TRBV28	TGTGCCAGCAGTTTATTGTTGGACAGGGGAGGATCACCCCTCCACTTT	CASSLLLDRGGSPLHF
TRBJ2-1	TRBD2	-	TRBV27	TGTGCCAGCAGTCCCCACAGACTAGCGGGTCACAATGAGCAGTTCTTC	CASSPHRLAGHNEQFF
TRBJ2-1	TRBD2	medium-sized	TRBV2	TGTGCCAGCAGTGAAGAGGGAGGGTACTCCTACAATGAGCAGTTCTTC	CASSEEGGYSYNEQFF
TRBJ1-5	TRBD1	-	TRBV7-8	TGTGCCAGCAGCGTAGCCGGGACAGTTAGCAATCAGCCCCAGCATTTT	CASSVAGTVSNQPQHF
TRBJ2-1	TRBD2	few	TRBV7-9	TGTGCCAGCAGCTCGAGCGGGAGGACTGGGAATGAGCAGTTCTTC	CASSSSGRTGNEQFF
TRBJ2-7	-	-	TRBV29-1	TGCAGCGGGAAGACCCTGGAGTCCTACGAGCAGTACTTC	CSGKTLESYEQYF
TRBJ2-6	-	-	TRBV11-3	TGTGCCAGCAGCGGAGGGGACAGCTCTGGGGCCAACGTCCTGACTTTC	CASSGGDSSGANVLTF
TRBJ2-1	TRBD2	-	TRBV6-5	TGTGCCAGCACCGAGGGCGGGAGGTACAATGAGCAGTTCTTC	CASTEGGRYNEQFF
TRBJ1-5	TRBD1	-	TRBV6-1	TGTGCCAGCAGTGCCCCGCCAGGGGGGAACAATCAGCCCCAGCATTTT	CASSAPPGGNNQPQHF